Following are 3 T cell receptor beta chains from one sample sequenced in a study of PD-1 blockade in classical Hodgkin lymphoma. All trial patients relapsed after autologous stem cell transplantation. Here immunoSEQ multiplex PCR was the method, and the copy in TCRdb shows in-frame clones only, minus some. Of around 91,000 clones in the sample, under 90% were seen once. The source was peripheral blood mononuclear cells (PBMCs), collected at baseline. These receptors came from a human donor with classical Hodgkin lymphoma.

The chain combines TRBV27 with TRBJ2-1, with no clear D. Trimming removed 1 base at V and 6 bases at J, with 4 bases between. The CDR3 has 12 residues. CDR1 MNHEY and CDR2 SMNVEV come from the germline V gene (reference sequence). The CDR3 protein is CASSLYSNEQFF. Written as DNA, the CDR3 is TGTGCCAGCAGTTTATATAGCAATGAGCAGTTCTTC.

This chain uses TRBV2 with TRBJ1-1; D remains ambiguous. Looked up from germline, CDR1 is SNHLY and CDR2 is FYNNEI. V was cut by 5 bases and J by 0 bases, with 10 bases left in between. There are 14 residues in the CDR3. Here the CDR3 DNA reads TGTGCCAGCAGTAGAGAAGCACTGAACACTGAAGCTTTCTTT. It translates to CASSREALNTEAFF.

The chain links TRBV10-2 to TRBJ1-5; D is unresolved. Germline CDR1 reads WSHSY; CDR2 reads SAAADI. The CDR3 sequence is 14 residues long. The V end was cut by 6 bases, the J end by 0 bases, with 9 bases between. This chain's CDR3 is CASRGSYSNQPQHF. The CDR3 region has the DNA TGCGCCAGCAGGGGTTCATATAGCAATCAGCCCCAGCATTTT.